This T cell receptor (beta chain) stems from a study of blood T cell repertoires in COVID-19. Study in general: The samples span acute and convalescent COVID-19 from the United States, Italy and Spain. Sample material is recorded as cDNA or gDNA derived from T cells, B-cell-depleted T cells, or PBMCs.

The CDR3 runs to 15 residues. V was pared by 3 bases and J by 4 bases, with 5 bases of the junction left unmatched. Germline V gives CDR1 PRHDT, CDR2 FYEKMQ (reference sequence). Methods used by the authors: Using reference gene primer amplification, nucleated cell counts were estimated. Profiling relied on immunoSEQ multiplex PCR, and the TCRdb table lists in-frame clones only, not all of them. V, J and clone size derive from that table, while D and trimming were established from the DNA sequence. The table has about 65,000 clones, approximately 95% seen once. The sequencing input was peripheral blood. This receptor was identified in a man between 65 and 79 years old with active COVID-19. The rearrangement links TRBV13 to TRBJ2-3, with 9 positions matching TRBD1. In DNA, the CDR3 is TGTGCCAGCAGCTTCGGGACAGGGAAAGCAGATACGCAGTATTTT. Amino acid sequence: CASSFGTGKADTQYF.